This TCR beta chain was observed in a study of T cell responses to AZD1222 COVID-19 vaccine. Germline CDR1 reads MNHEY; CDR2 reads SMNVEV (reference sequence). The CDR3 totals 14 residues. Germline trimming cut 2 bases from V and 6 bases from J; bases unmatched to any gene: 1. Data came from immunoSEQ multiplex PCR; TCRdb stores just in-frame clones and leaves some out. The sample has more than 150,000 clones, 90% seen once. The chain couples TRBV27 to TRBJ1-6, with 7 bases lining up with TRBD1. The source material was peripheral blood, sampled on day 0 of AZD1222 vaccination. The TCR sequence derives from an adult in good health. The CDR3 protein is CASSLQGVNSPLHF. The DNA for the CDR3 is TGTGCCAGCAGTTTACAGGGGGTTAATTCACCCCTCCACTTT.